This T cell receptor beta chain was sequenced during a study of technical replicates of blood from a few donors. TCRdb's table, derived via immunoSEQ multiplex PCR, lists solely in-frame clones and lacks some. This table holds around 100,000 clones, 85% to 95% found once. Material: T cells isolated from PBMCs. This TCR came from a human donor in good health.

The DNA of the CDR3 is TGCGCCAGGGGGGGGAACACTGTCTCCTACGAGCAGTACTTC. Protein: CARGGNTVSYEQYF. The gene calls are TRBV23-1 and TRBJ2-7, with 7 nucleotides matching TRBD2. TRBV23-1 falls under the ORF class, with uncertain function. The CDR3 contains 14 residues. With 9 bases clipped from V and 0 bases from J, the junction kept 8 bases outside the gene matches.